This T cell receptor (beta chain) was found in a study of T-cell reconstitution after alpha-beta-depleted transplantation in children. CDR1 is SQVTM and CDR2 is ANQGSEA in the germline V gene. The length of the CDR3 is 16 residues. V lost 6 bases and J lost 2; bases outside the gene matches: 8. Unique molecular identifiers were incorporated into the prepared TCRbeta library. TCRdb fed the PCR reads into MiXCR, producing one record per CDR3 protein. The data contain a few hundred thousand distinct CDR3 sequences, around 25% of them singletons. At least ten counts were recorded for this clonotype. Sequenced material: PBMCs, mostly from graft donor cells, taken 180 days after TCRalphabeta/CD19-depleted stem cell transplant. The J gene is TRBJ2-1, the V gene TRBV29-1, with 12 bases that match TRBD2. This TCR derives from a male patient between 10 and 17 years old who had a stem cell transplant for acute lymphoblastic leukemia, so the T cells may come from the graft donor. The CDR3 here is CSVLRTSGNPYNEQFF. The CDR3 DNA is TGCAGCGTCCTTCGGACTAGCGGGAACCCCTACAATGAGCAGTTCTTC.